This T cell receptor (beta chain) was identified in a study of cytomegalovirus exposure and HLA in healthy donors. Study-wide results and caveats: Later analysis associated a missense DCLRE1C variant with TCR beta V- and J-gene trimming. The study carried out a later analysis of TCR beta sequences. It associated 15,000 to 20,000 of them with specific HLA alleles at a false discovery rate of 0.05. A classifier reportedly called cytomegalovirus status with high sensitivity and specificity.

60 Vbeta and 13 Jbeta primers were used in PCR. Some clones are missing from TCRdb's copy, which holds only in-frame ones; the method was immunoSEQ multiplex PCR. The table lists fewer than 250,000 clones, 83% of them singletons. With respect to this clone: Its matching antigen is unknown.

This TCR came from a girl between 10 and 17 years old in good health and CMV-seronegative. Specimen: PBMCs.

CDR3 loop: CASSPTSGFQRPPTDTQYF. In DNA form, the CDR3 reads TGTGCCAGCAGCCCGACTAGCGGCTTCCAACGCCCCCCCACAGATACGCAGTATTTT. This chain joins TRBV7-2 and TRBJ2-3, with 9 bases matching TRBD2. CDR1 is SGHTA, CDR2 FQGNSA, per germline. This CDR3 is built from 19 residues. V was pared by 5 bases and J by 2 bases, with 17 bases of the junction left unmatched.